The following is a T cell receptor (beta chain) sequence with its context. These data are taken from a study of OX40 agonist ivuxolimab in advanced cancers. Whole-study context: The dose-escalation group included hepatocellular carcinoma, melanoma, renal cell carcinoma and head and neck cancer. Three individuals attained partial responses, comprising one hepatocellular carcinoma case and two cutaneous melanoma cases.

The CDR3 has 18 amino acids. Looked up from germline, CDR1 is MNHNS and CDR2 is SASEGT. J gave up 2 bases and V 3 bases, and 16 bases lay outside the gene matches. Exclusion of a patient followed from autoimmune disease history or systemic immunosuppression. Assay used: immunoSEQ multiplex PCR; TCRdb lists only in-frame clones, some missing. The sample consists of 55,000 to 75,000 clones, roughly nine tenths of them appearing once. The starting material was CD4+ or CD8+ T cells sorted from blood, obtained in a trial of the OX40 agonist ivuxolimab. The receptor was isolated from an adult with an advanced solid tumor such as melanoma, head and neck, liver or kidney cancer. The chain recombines TRBV6-1 with TRBJ2-7; 7 nucleotides match TRBD2. CDR3 nucleotides: TGTGCCAGCAGTGACGTATACGCCACGGGGACTATAGCCTACGAGCAGTACTTC. Encoded protein: CASSDVYATGTIAYEQYF.